These 9 T cell receptor beta chains were all obtained from the same sample, sequenced in a study of response to subunit inactivated influenza vaccine (dated by TCRdb to the late 2010s). Library preparation used RT-PCR. The data were produced on an Illumina HiSeq 2500. In TCRdb, the public reads were trimmed at Q25 with fastp and aligned with MiXCR, with productive beta chains retained. Duplicate CDR3 protein sequences are folded into a single record with the most common DNA and genes. This sample holds about 520,000 distinct CDR3 sequences; less than 7.5% were observed only once. Around 13% of the sample is held by the ten biggest clonotypes. The sample in question was PBMCs from blood, obtained less than 30 months after vaccination. These receptors came from a man aged 50 to 69 who received an inactivated influenza vaccine. Donor details come from another sample of the same person, matched by shared clones.

A few counts support this clonotype. The CDR3 reads CASSSSGLFYEQYF. The CDR3 DNA reads as TGTGCCAGCAGTTCATCGGGACTCTTCTACGAGCAGTACTTC. The V gene is TRBV12-3 or TRBV12-4, the J gene TRBJ2-7; TRBD2 might be the D (6 bases). CDR3 size: 14 residues. Deletions cut 4 bases from V and 3 bases from J, with 13 bases between.

The sample holds many counts of this clonotype. The rearrangement joins TRBV7-2 to TRBJ2-5; perhaps TRBD1 as D (6 bases). Germline V gene lookup returns CDR1 SGHTA and CDR2 FQGNSA. The V and J ends lost 5 bases and 2 bases respectively, with 9 bases between them. This CDR3 comprises 13 residues. The CDR3 is CASSADRQETQYF. The CDR3 nucleotides read TGTGCCAGCAGCGCAGACAGGCAAGAGACCCAGTACTTC.

In DNA form, the CDR3 reads TGTGCCAGCTTACAGGGGGTTCACAATGAGCAGTTCTTC. Translated: CASLQGVHNEQFF. The genes are TRBV18 and TRBJ2-1; the match to TRBD1 covers 8 bases. Per germline, CDR1 KGHSH and CDR2 LQKENI. The CDR3 contains 13 residues. The trim removed 7 bases at V and 5 bases at J, leaving 4 bases unmatched.

The chain is built from TRBV5-1 and TRBJ2-2; 7 bases match TRBD2. This CDR3 is 16 amino acids long. Unmatched junction bases numbered 6, after V lost 4 bases and J lost 0 bases. CDR1 and CDR2 from the germline V gene are SGHRS and YFSETQ. The CDR3 nucleotides read TGCGCCAGCAGCGGCCTAGCGGTCGCGAACACCGGGGAGCTGTTTTTT. Translated: CASSGLAVANTGELFF. The full variable domain, with the rest looked up from reference TRBV5-1 and TRBJ2-2, is KAGVTQTPRYLIKTRGQQVTLSCSPISGHRSVSWYQQTPGQGLQFLFEYFSETQRNKGNFPGRFSGRQFSNSRSEMNVSTLELGDSALYLCASSGLAVANTGELFFGEGSRLTVL.

This clonotype has a handful of counts. This chain links TRBV3-1 with TRBJ1-4; the match to TRBD1 covers 8 bases. Germline CDR1 reads LGHDT; CDR2 reads YNNKEL (reference sequence). V lost 1 base, J lost 8 bases, and 3 bases stayed unmatched. This CDR3 is 14 amino acids long. The CDR3 DNA reads as TGTGCCAGCAGCCAAGGGGCAGGGGGCGAAAAACTGTTTTTT. Translating it yields CASSQGAGGEKLFF.

In its sample, this clonotype was seen a few times. This rearrangement joins TRBV10-3 to TRBJ2-2, with 9 bases fitting TRBD2. CDR3 length equals 16 residues. Germline CDR1 ENHRY, CDR2 SYGVKD. J gave up 4 bases and V 4 bases, and 7 bases lay outside the gene matches. CDR3 in amino acids: CAISVVAGDITGELFF. The CDR3 bases are TGTGCCATCAGTGTAGTAGCGGGAGACATCACCGGGGAGCTGTTTTTT.

The chain has TRBV6-5 and TRBJ2-7; 7 positions match TRBD1. V dropped 2 bases and J dropped 5; count of bases not matched to a gene: 6. This CDR3 is built from 14 residues. Germline V gives CDR1 MNHEY, CDR2 SVGAGI. The chain's CDR3 is CASSYVQGTHEQYF. CDR3 coding DNA: TGTGCCAGCAGTTACGTACAGGGGACCCACGAGCAGTACTTC.

The CDR3 here is CASSTGQLGTDTQYF. The CDR3 coding sequence is TGTGCCAGCAGCACGGGACAGTTAGGCACAGATACGCAGTATTTT. This chain uses TRBV4-2 with TRBJ2-3; 7 nucleotides match TRBD1. Germline V CDR1 and CDR2: LGHNA, YNFKEQ. Trimming cost V 5 bases and J 1 base; bases outside gene matches: 6. CDR3 size: 15 residues.

This clonotype was detected ten times or more. The V call is TRBV3-1, the J call TRBJ2-7, with a possible D match to TRBD1 (8 bases). The length of the CDR3 is 15 residues. Germline CDR1 reads LGHDT; CDR2 reads YNNKEL (reference sequence). The ends were cut back, 3 bases at V and 2 bases at J, with 14 bases in the middle. The CDR3 nucleotides are TGTGCCAGCAGCCACAATACAGGGGGGGCCTACGAGCAGTACTTC. This translates into CASSHNTGGAYEQYF.